These 18 T cell receptor beta chains originate from one sample sequenced in a study of PD-L1 blockade in urothelial cancer. The table came from immunoSEQ multiplex PCR; TCRdb's copy has only in-frame clones and leaves some out. Of 100,000 or so clones listed, approximately 86% are singletons. Sample: PBMCs, taken around atezolizumab (anti-PD-L1) treatment. The receptors here all came from a man in his fifties or sixties with urothelial cancer.

The CDR3 loop reads CASSPLGLAGGPAGELFF. DNA for the CDR3: TGTGCCAGCAGTCCCTTGGGACTAGCGGGAGGGCCCGCCGGGGAGCTGTTTTTT. The chain employs TRBV27 and TRBJ2-2; 16 bases map to TRBD2. The J segment lost 6 bases and the V segment lost 5 bases, leaving 9 bases of the junction unmatched. CDR1 and CDR2 (germline): MNHEY, SMNVEV (reference sequence). CDR3 length: 18 residues.

The chain carries TRBV5-1 and TRBJ2-5; 12 bases map to TRBD2. J lost 1 base, V lost 6 bases, and 10 bases had no gene match. There are 17 residues in the CDR3. Germline CDR1 is SGHRS and CDR2 is YFSETQ. CDR3: CASNRGLAGGVQETQYF. CDR3 DNA: TGCGCCAGCAATAGGGGACTAGCGGGTGGGGTCCAAGAGACCCAGTACTTC.

The chain uses TRBV5-5 and TRBJ2-1; perhaps TRBD2 as D (6 bases). Trimming removed 6 bases at V and 7 bases at J, with 20 bases between. Germline CDR1 reads SGHKS; CDR2 reads YYEKEE (reference sequence). The CDR3 runs 15 residues. In DNA, the CDR3 is TGTGCCAGCACCTGGGAGATGTGGGGGACTAATGAGCAGTTCTTC. Encoded protein: CASTWEMWGTNEQFF.

The V and J genes are TRBV5-4 and TRBJ2-7; tentatively, D is TRBD1 (7 bases). The CDR3 is made up of 15 amino acids. The V gene's germline CDR1 is SGHNT and CDR2 YYREEE (reference sequence). Trimming stripped 4 bases from V and 2 bases from J, with 16 bases between. The DNA for the CDR3 is TGTGCCAGCAGCCCCCTACAGGGGAGGCCCTACGAGCAGTACTTC. Residues: CASSPLQGRPYEQYF.

CDR3 DNA sequence: TGTGCCAGCAGCCCCGGACAGGTAGGGGGTGAGCAGTTCTTC. This gives the protein CASSPGQVGGEQFF. The V and J genes are TRBV11-3 and TRBJ2-1; the match to TRBD1 covers 7 bases. Germline lookup yields CDR1 SGHNT and CDR2 YENEEA. The V segment lost 5 bases and the J segment 9 bases; nucleotides outside the gene matches: 10. The CDR3 consists of 14 residues.

This chain uses TRBV5-1 with TRBJ2-3, with D unresolved. The CDR3 runs 13 residues. The V gene's germline CDR1 is SGHRS and CDR2 YFSETQ. Trimming removed 0 bases from V and 4 bases from J, with 6 bases in between. CDR3 sequence: CASSLEAADTQYF. CDR3 DNA sequence: TGCGCCAGCAGCTTGGAGGCGGCAGATACGCAGTATTTT.

This clone was counted a few times. The rearrangement uses TRBV28 and TRBJ2-7, with D possibly TRBD2 on 6 matching bases. The V and J ends lost 4 bases and 2 bases respectively, with 12 bases between them. Germline CDR1 and CDR2: MDHEN and SYDVKM. The CDR3 totals 14 residues. Here the CDR3 DNA reads TGTGCCAGCAGTTCCGGGACTCAGACCTACGAGCAGTACTTC. Protein product: CASSSGTQTYEQYF.

CDR3 protein: CASSFAGNSPLHF. CDR3 coding DNA: TGTGCCAGCAGCTTTGCGGGGAATTCACCCCTCCACTTT. V and J are TRBV7-2 and TRBJ1-6; no definite D call. V was clipped by 3 bases and J by 7 bases, with 7 bases between them. Germline CDR1 SGHTA, CDR2 FQGNSA. This CDR3 is built from 13 residues.

The V and J genes are TRBV7-2 and TRBJ2-2, with 7 bases fitting TRBD1. The germline V gene has CDR1 SGHTA and CDR2 FQGNSA. J was trimmed by 4 bases and V by 8 bases; bases with no gene match: 7. The CDR3 loop spans 14 amino acids. CDR3 nucleotides: TGTGCCAGCGCCAGGACAGGTAGCACCGGGGAGCTGTTTTTT. Translation: CASARTGSTGELFF.

There are a few counts of this clone. The chain recombines TRBV4-2 with TRBJ1-6; possibly TRBD1 for D (6 bases). V was pared by 6 bases and J by 5 bases, with 14 bases between. The CDR3 runs to 15 residues. Germline assignment: CDR1 LGHNA and CDR2 YNFKEQ. The chain's CDR3 is CASRFGTQDNSPLHF. The CDR3 DNA sequence: TGTGCCAGCAGGTTCGGGACACAAGATAATTCACCCCTCCACTTT.

The chain has TRBV6-5 and TRBJ2-7, with 7 bases lining up with TRBD1. From germline, CDR1 is MNHEY and CDR2 SVGAGI. V trimming: 2 bases; J trimming: 2 bases; junction bases outside the gene matches: 3. The CDR3 consists of 14 residues. DNA for the CDR3: TGTGCCAGCAGTTACAGAGGGGGCACCTACGAGCAGTACTTC. This encodes CASSYRGGTYEQYF.

This clone has just one count. The junction shows a germline mismatch at one end, possibly a read error. The V call is TRBV19, the J call TRBJ2-2; 9 bases are shared with TRBD1. The CDR3 length is 16 residues. Looked up from germline, CDR1 is LNHDA and CDR2 is SQIVND (reference sequence). CDR3 nucleotide sequence: TGTGCCAGTAGTCTCCGGCGGGGACAGGGATACGGGCAGCTGTTTTTT. Protein product: CASSLRRGQGYGQLFF.

The genes are TRBV2 and TRBJ1-2; the match to TRBD1 covers 8 bases. The V segment lost 3 bases and the J segment 5 bases; nucleotides outside the gene matches: 8. Germline V CDR1 and CDR2: SNHLY, FYNNEI. The CDR3 is 15 amino acids. The chain's CDR3 is CASSEPDRVKYGYTF. For the CDR3, the DNA is TGTGCCAGCAGTGAGCCGGACAGGGTAAAGTATGGCTACACCTTC.

V and J are TRBV9 and TRBJ1-5; D is ambiguous. Germline assignment: CDR1 SGDLS and CDR2 YYNGEE. Trimming took off 3 bases at V and 4 bases at J, with 8 bases between the two ends. The CDR3 consists of 13 residues. As DNA, the CDR3 is TGTGCCAGCAGCGGCGCACCAAATCAGCCCCAGCATTTT. It encodes CASSGAPNQPQHF.

V and J are TRBV27 and TRBJ2-2, with a possible D match to TRBD2 (6 bases). V dropped 6 bases and J dropped 0 bases, with 14 bases sitting between them. CDR1 and CDR2 from the germline V gene are MNHEY and SMNVEV (reference sequence). The CDR3 is made up of 16 amino acids. The CDR3 coding sequence is TGTGCCAGCAGGGGGGGTGTGGGCGCGAACACCGGGGAGCTGTTTTTT. This gives the protein CASRGGVGANTGELFF.

V usage is TRBV5-1 and J usage is TRBJ2-1, with D tentatively TRBD2 (6 bases). The CDR3 contains 14 residues. The germline V and J ends were trimmed by 6 bases and 9 bases, with 19 bases remaining between them. Germline V CDR1 and CDR2: SGHRS, YFSETQ. CDR3: CASTLGQGGTEQFF. DNA of the CDR3: TGCGCCAGCACTCTCGGGCAAGGAGGGACTGAGCAGTTCTTC. The full variable domain, completed using reference TRBV5-1 and TRBJ2-1, is KAGVTQTPRYLIKTRGQQVTLSCSPISGHRSVSWYQQTPGQGLQFLFEYFSETQRNKGNFPGRFSGRQFSNSRSEMNVSTLELGDSALYLCASTLGQGGTEQFFGPGTRLTVL.

The chain links TRBV4-2 to TRBJ2-2; D possibly corresponds to TRBD1 (5 bases). Germline assignment: CDR1 LGHNA and CDR2 YNFKEQ. There are 13 residues in the CDR3. Trimming took 1 base from V and 6 from J, leaving 6 bases between them. The CDR3 region is CASSQGTPGELFF. The DNA for the CDR3 is TGTGCCAGCAGCCAAGGGACACCCGGGGAGCTGTTTTTT.

The CDR3 here is CASSLEAGVTGQYF. CDR3 nucleotides: TGTGCCAGCAGCTTAGAGGCGGGAGTAACTGGGCAGTATTTT. This rearrangement joins TRBV7-2 to TRBJ2-3, with 7 bases aligning to TRBD2. Germline loops: CDR1 SGHTA, CDR2 FQGNSA. CDR3 length equals 14 residues. The ends lost 1 base at V and 11 bases at J; junction bases unmatched: 9.